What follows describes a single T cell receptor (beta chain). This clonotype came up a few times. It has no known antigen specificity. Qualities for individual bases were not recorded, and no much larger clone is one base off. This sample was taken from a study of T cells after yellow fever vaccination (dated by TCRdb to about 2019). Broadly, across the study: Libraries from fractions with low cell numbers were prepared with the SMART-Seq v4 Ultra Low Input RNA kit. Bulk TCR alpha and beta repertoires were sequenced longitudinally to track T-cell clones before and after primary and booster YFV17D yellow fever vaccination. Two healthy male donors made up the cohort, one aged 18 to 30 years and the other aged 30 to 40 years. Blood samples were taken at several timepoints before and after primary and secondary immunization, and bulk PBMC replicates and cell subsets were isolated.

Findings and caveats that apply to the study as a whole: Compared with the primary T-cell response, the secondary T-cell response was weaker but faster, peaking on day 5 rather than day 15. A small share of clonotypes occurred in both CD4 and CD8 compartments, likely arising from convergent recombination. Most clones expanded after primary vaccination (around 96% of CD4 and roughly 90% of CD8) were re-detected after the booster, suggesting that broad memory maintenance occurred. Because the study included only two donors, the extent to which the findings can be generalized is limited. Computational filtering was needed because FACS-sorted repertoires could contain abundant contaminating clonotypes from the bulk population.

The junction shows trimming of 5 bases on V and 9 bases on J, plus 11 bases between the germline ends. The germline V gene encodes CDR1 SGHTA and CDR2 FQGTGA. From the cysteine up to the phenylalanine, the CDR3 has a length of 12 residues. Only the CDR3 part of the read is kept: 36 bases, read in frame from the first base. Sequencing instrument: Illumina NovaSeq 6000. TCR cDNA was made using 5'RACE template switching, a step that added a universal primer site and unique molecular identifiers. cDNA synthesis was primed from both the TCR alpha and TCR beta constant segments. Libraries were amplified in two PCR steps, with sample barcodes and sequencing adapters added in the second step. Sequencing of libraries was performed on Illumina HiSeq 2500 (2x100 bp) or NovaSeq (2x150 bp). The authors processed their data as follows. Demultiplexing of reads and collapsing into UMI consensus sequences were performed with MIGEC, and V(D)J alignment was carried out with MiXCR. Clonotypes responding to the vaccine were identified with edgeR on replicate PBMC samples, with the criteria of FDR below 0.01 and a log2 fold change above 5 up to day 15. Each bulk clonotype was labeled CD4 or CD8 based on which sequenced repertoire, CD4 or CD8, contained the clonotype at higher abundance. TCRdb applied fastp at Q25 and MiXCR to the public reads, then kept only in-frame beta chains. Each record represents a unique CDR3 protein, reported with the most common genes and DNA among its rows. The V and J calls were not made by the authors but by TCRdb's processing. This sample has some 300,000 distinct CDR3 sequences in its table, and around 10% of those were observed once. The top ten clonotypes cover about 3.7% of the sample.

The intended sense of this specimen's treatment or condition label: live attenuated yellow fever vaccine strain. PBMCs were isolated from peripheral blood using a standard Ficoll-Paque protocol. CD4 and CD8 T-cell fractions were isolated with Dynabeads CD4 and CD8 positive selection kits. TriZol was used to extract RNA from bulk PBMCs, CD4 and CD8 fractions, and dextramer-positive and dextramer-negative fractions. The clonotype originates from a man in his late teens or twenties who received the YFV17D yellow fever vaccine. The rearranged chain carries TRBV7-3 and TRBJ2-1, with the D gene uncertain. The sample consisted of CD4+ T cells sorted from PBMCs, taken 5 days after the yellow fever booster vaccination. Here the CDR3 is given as CASSRFGGEQFF. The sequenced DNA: TGTGCCAGCAGCCGATTCGGTGGTGAGCAGTTCTTC.